Included here is one TCR beta chain sequence, with context. The CDR3 extends over 16 amino acids. In germline, CDR1 is MGHRA, CDR2 YSYEKL. Trimming stripped 5 bases from V and 7 bases from J, with 24 bases between. A sample-barcoded 5' primer and a J-beta primer mix were used in a second PCR of about 6 to 12 cycles. One entry per CDR3 protein results from TCRdb running MiXCR on the 5' RACE reads. Of over 950,000 distinct CDR3 sequences in the sample, approximately 38% are singletons; the top ten hold roughly 13%. This sample was taken from a study of blood T cells in healthy people across ages. Sequencing was done on a sample of blood. The origin of this receptor is a man between 18 and 29 years old in good health. The chain couples TRBV4-1 to TRBJ2-7; a weak D match, TRBD1 (8 bases). The CDR3 sequence is CASSTGGTGIYNEQYF. The CDR3 bases are TGCGCCAGCAGCACCGGGGGGACAGGAATATACAATGAGCAGTACTTC.